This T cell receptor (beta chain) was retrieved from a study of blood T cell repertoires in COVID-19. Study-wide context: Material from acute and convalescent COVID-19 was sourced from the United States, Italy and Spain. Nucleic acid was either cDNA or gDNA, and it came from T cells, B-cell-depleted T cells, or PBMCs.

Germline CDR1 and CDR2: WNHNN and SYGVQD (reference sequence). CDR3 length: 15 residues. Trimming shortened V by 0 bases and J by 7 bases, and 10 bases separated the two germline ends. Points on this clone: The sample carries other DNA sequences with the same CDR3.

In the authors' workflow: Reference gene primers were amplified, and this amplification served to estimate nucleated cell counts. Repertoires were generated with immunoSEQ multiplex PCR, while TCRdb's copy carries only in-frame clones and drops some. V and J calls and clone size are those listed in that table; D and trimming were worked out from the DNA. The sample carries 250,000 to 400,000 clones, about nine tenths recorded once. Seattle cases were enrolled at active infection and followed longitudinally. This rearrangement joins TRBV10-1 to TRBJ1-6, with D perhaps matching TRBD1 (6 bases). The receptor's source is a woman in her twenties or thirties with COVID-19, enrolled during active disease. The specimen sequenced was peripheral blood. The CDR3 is CASSESRTENSPLHF. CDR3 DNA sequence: TGCGCCAGCAGTGAGTCCCGGACAGAGAATTCACCCCTCCACTTT.